The next 12 T cell receptor beta chains were all read from a single sample in a study of blood T cells in healthy people across ages. Alongside a J-beta primer mix, a sample-barcoded 5' primer served in a second PCR lasting about 6 to 11 cycles. TCRdb called the 5' RACE reads again in MiXCR, with one record for every CDR3 protein. There are over a million distinct CDR3 sequences in the sample; under 55% occur only once, and about 20% lies in the top ten. What was sequenced was blood. These TCRs come from a woman in her fifties or sixties in good health.

The V gene is TRBV11-2, the J gene TRBJ2-5; TRBD2 aligns across 13 bases. The CDR3 covers 17 residues. Per the germline V gene, CDR1 is SGHAT and CDR2 is FQNNGV. The J segment lost 4 bases and the V segment lost 0 bases, leaving 5 bases of the junction unmatched. CDR3 sequence (DNA): TGTGCCAGCAGCTTAGATTCGGGACTAGCGGGAATAGAGACCCAGTACTTC. Encoded protein: CASSLDSGLAGIETQYF.

This chain connects TRBV29-1 to TRBJ2-1; D is possibly TRBD1 or TRBD2 (5 bases each). The CDR3 sequence is 12 residues long. The V gene's germline CDR1 is SQVTM and CDR2 ANQGSEA. V lost 4 bases and J 7 bases, leaving 11 bases between the germline ends. DNA for the CDR3: TGCAGCGTTGGAAACGGGGCTAATGAGCAGTTCTTC. Translation: CSVGNGANEQFF.

The chain combines TRBV5-1 with TRBJ2-2; 12 bases align to TRBD2. CDR3 length equals 15 residues. Germline assignment: CDR1 SGHRS and CDR2 YFSETQ. V shed 2 bases, J shed 5 bases, and the junction held 1 base outside the gene matches. CDR3 residues: CASSFGTSGTGELFF. The CDR3 DNA reads as TGCGCCAGCAGCTTTGGGACTAGCGGGACCGGGGAGCTGTTTTTT. Full variable domain (outside the CDR3, taken from reference TRBV5-1 and TRBJ2-2): KAGVTQTPRYLIKTRGQQVTLSCSPISGHRSVSWYQQTPGQGLQFLFEYFSETQRNKGNFPGRFSGRQFSNSRSEMNVSTLELGDSALYLCASSFGTSGTGELFFGEGSRLTVL.

V and J are TRBV7-9 and TRBJ2-7, with D tentatively TRBD1 or TRBD2 (5 bases each). The CDR3 covers 17 residues. Germline loops: CDR1 SEHNR, CDR2 FQNEAQ (reference sequence). Trimming took 5 bases from V and 0 from J, leaving 20 bases between them. DNA for the CDR3: TGTGCCAGCAGCGGACCGCCGGGACCCAGGAGCTCCTACGAGCAGTACTTC. Its protein product is CASSGPPGPRSSYEQYF.

The V gene is TRBV7-9, the J gene TRBJ1-4; D not resolved. The V end lost 6 bases, the J end lost 7 bases, and 15 bases lay between the germline ends. The CDR3 consists of 14 residues. Germline V lookup: CDR1 SEHNR, CDR2 FQNEAQ (reference sequence). CDR3 bases: TGTGCCAGCAGGGCACCTCCGGTGGGTGAAAAACTGTTTTTT. Translation gives CASRAPPVGEKLFF.

The rearrangement uses TRBV20-1 and TRBJ2-5; D assignment may be TRBD1 or TRBD2 (5 bases each). The germline V gene encodes CDR1 DFQATT and CDR2 SNEGSKA (reference sequence). The CDR3 length is 14 residues. V lost 0 bases to trimming and J lost 4 bases, with 12 bases between them. The CDR3: CSARDGTVTETQYF. CDR3 bases: TGCAGTGCTAGAGATGGGACGGTCACAGAGACCCAGTACTTC.

This clonotype was picked up one time. The CDR3: CASSSRGLDYGYTF. CDR3 in DNA: TGTGCCAGCAGTTCCAGGGGGCTTGACTATGGCTACACCTTC. The rearrangement uses TRBV12-3 or TRBV12-4 and TRBJ1-2; TRBD1 agrees at 8 bases. CDR3 size: 14 residues. With V trimmed by 4 bases and J by 3 bases, 4 bases remained unmatched.

This clonotype has just a few counts. This chain uses TRBV12-3 or TRBV12-4 with TRBJ1-2; D perhaps matches TRBD1 (5 bases). V was trimmed by 3 bases and J by 5 bases, leaving 13 bases between them. This CDR3 has 14 amino acids. The DNA for the CDR3 is TGTGCCAGCAGTTTGGGACCCAGGGCTTATGGCTACACCTTC. Encoded protein: CASSLGPRAYGYTF.

The J gene is TRBJ2-1, the V gene TRBV20-1; D is possibly TRBD1 or TRBD2 (5 bases each). The end of the DNA is better explained by TRBJ2-7, so the J call may be wrong. Germline V gene sequence: CDR1 DFQATT, CDR2 SNEGSKA (reference sequence). This CDR3 has 16 residues. The chain's CDR3 is CSARPPAGSSYNEQYF. DNA of the CDR3: TGCAGTGCTAGACCTCCCGCAGGGAGCTCCTACAATGAGCAGTACTTC.

The V call is TRBV21-1, the J call TRBJ2-3; the table's D gene call, TRBD1, was not cross checked with the DNA. TRBV21-1 is a listed pseudogene. This CDR3 is 17 amino acids long. The CDR3 DNA follows: TGTGCCAGCAGCAAAGGCGCCGGGACAGCAAGAACAGATACGCAGTATTTT. This encodes CASSKGAGTARTDTQYF.

This clonotype was seen a few times. The CDR3 sequence is CATSTSGNNEQFF. The CDR3 bases are TGTGCCACTTCGACTAGCGGGAACAATGAGCAGTTCTTC. The chain has TRBV24-1 and TRBJ2-1, with 11 nucleotides matching TRBD2. V lost 10 bases, J lost 5 bases, and 3 bases stayed unmatched. The CDR3 length is 13 residues. Germline CDR1 reads KGHDR; CDR2 reads SFDVKD.

This clonotype was seen a handful of times. The chain links TRBV28 to TRBJ2-1; TRBD2 matches at 9 bases. Unmatched junction bases numbered 7, after V lost 6 bases and J lost 4 bases. This CDR3 region has 15 residues. The V gene's germline CDR1 is MDHEN and CDR2 SYDVKM. The CDR3 here is CASRTGTSPYNEQFF. In DNA form, the CDR3 reads TGTGCCAGCAGGACCGGGACTAGCCCTTACAATGAGCAGTTCTTC.